The 27 T cell receptor beta chains listed next were all sequenced from one sample in a study of blood T cells in healthy people across ages. With a J-beta primer mix and a sample-barcoded 5' primer, a second PCR ran about 7 to 11 cycles. Each CDR3 protein gets one entry after TCRdb re-called the 5' RACE reads with MiXCR. The sample records roughly 1,300,000 distinct CDR3 sequences, 59% being singletons. The sample was blood. These receptors were taken from a man between 18 and 35 years old in good health.

The chain uses TRBV4-2 and TRBJ1-2; no reliable D call. This CDR3 has 15 residues. V lost 0 bases, J lost 7 bases, and 15 bases lay in between. CDR1 LGHNA and CDR2 YNFKEQ come from the germline V gene. The CDR3 loop reads CASSQEVRLISGYTF. The CDR3 DNA follows: TGTGCCAGCAGCCAAGAGGTCAGGTTGATATCTGGCTACACCTTC.

V and J are TRBV7-9 and TRBJ2-3, with D perhaps matching TRBD2 (5 bases). This CDR3 contains 18 residues. Germline assignment: CDR1 SEHNR and CDR2 FQNEAQ (reference sequence). The V end lost 1 base, the J end lost 2 bases, and 19 bases lay between the germline ends. CDR3 bases: TGTGCCAGCAGCTTAGTGGGAATAGCGTTATTACCCACAGATACGCAGTATTTT. This codes for CASSLVGIALLPTDTQYF.

This clonotype showed up just a few times. The V and J genes are TRBV10-2 and TRBJ2-3, with 11 bases that match TRBD2. CDR3 length equals 16 residues. Germline V gene lookup returns CDR1 WSHSY and CDR2 SAAADI. With 6 bases clipped from V and 2 bases from J, the junction kept 7 bases outside the gene matches. Written as DNA, the CDR3 is TGCGCCAGCAGGACCGGGACTAGCGGTCACACAGATACGCAGTATTTT. This codes for CASRTGTSGHTDTQYF.

The chain uses TRBV20-1 and TRBJ1-1; 8 positions match TRBD1. V lost 4 bases to trimming and J lost 8 bases; unmatched junction nucleotides: 18. This CDR3 is 16 amino acids long. Germline assignment: CDR1 DFQATT and CDR2 SNEGSKA (reference sequence). CDR3 DNA sequence: TGCAGTGCTAAATCTGGTGACAGGGGATATGGCACCGAAGCTTTCTTT. It codes for CSAKSGDRGYGTEAFF.

V gene TRBV20-1 combines with J gene TRBJ2-4; maybe TRBD2 (6 bases). V dropped 7 bases and J dropped 9 bases, with 16 bases sitting between them. In germline, CDR1 is DFQATT, CDR2 SNEGSKA (reference sequence). This CDR3 spans 12 amino acids. CDR3 nucleotide sequence: TGCAGTGATTTGACTAGTCGGAGCATTCAGTACTTC. Its translation is CSDLTSRSIQYF.

This clonotype has a handful of counts. This chain joins TRBV7-2 and TRBJ2-3, with no clear D. The V gene lost 5 bases and the J gene lost 1 base, with 13 bases spanning the gap. CDR3 length: 15 residues. CDR1 is SGHTA and CDR2 is FQGNSA in the germline V gene. CDR3 nucleotides: TGTGCCAGCAGCCGCGTGGCAGAGGGCACAGATACGCAGTATTTT. This codes for CASSRVAEGTDTQYF. The entire variable domain, with the rest obtained from reference TRBV7-2 and TRBJ2-3, is as follows: GAGVSQSPSNKVTEKGKDVELRCDPISGHTALYWYRQSLGQGLEFLIYFQGNSAPDKSGLPSDRFSAERTGGSVSTLTIQRTQQEDSAVYLCASSRVAEGTDTQYFGPGTRLTVL.

The chain couples TRBV4-2 to TRBJ1-2; D is perhaps TRBD1 (6 bases). V lost 0 bases, J lost 4 bases, and 12 bases lay in between. Per germline, CDR1 LGHNA and CDR2 YNFKEQ. The CDR3 is 15 residues long. The CDR3 sequence: CASSQDRGGAYGYTF. CDR3 bases: TGTGCCAGCAGCCAAGATCGAGGGGGGGCCTATGGCTACACCTTC.

The chain is built from TRBV7-9 and TRBJ2-1, with 8 nucleotides matching TRBD2. Germline CDR1 and CDR2: SEHNR and FQNEAQ (reference sequence). This CDR3 is 16 amino acids long. After removal of 3 bases from V and 2 bases from J, the junction contained 6 bases not matched to a gene. CDR3 region: CASSLLSGSTYNEQFF. CDR3 nucleotide sequence: TGTGCCAGCAGCTTGTTAAGCGGGAGTACCTACAATGAGCAGTTCTTC.

The gene calls are TRBV6-1 and TRBJ1-2; 8 bases map to TRBD1. Trimming took 6 bases from V and 0 from J; bases not matched to a gene: 12. Germline values: CDR1 MNHNS, CDR2 SASEGT. This CDR3 has 17 amino acids. CDR3 sequence reads: CASRFRTGRVSNYGYTF. The DNA of the CDR3 is TGTGCCAGCAGATTTAGGACAGGGCGAGTTTCTAACTATGGCTACACCTTC.

This clonotype showed up just a few times. The chain links TRBV29-1 to TRBJ1-3; D may be TRBD1 (5 bases). The CDR3 extends over 14 amino acids. Trimming removed 2 bases at V and 0 bases at J, with 8 bases between. CDR1 is SQVTM and CDR2 is ANQGSEA in the germline V gene. The CDR3 coding sequence is TGCAGCGTTGAACAGGGTAACTCTGGAAACACCATATATTTT. Its protein product is CSVEQGNSGNTIYF.

The chain is built from TRBV9 and TRBJ2-4; D unresolved. The CDR3 runs to 14 residues. Germline V gene data show CDR1 as SGDLS and CDR2 as YYNGEE. Trimming left V 4 bases short and J 2 bases short, with 10 bases between. CDR3: CASSPSNSKNIQYF. CDR3 bases: TGTGCCAGCAGCCCTAGTAACTCCAAAAACATTCAGTACTTC. Complete variable domain (other parts from reference TRBV9 and TRBJ2-4): DSGVTQTPKHLITATGQRVTLRCSPRSGDLSVYWYQQSLDQGLQFLIQYYNGEERAKGNILERFSAQQFPDLHSELNLSSLELGDSALYFCASSPSNSKNIQYFGAGTRLSVL.

This sequence joins TRBV12-3 or TRBV12-4 and TRBJ2-1; no clear D. Trimming took off 4 bases at V and 8 bases at J, with 21 bases between the two ends. This CDR3 spans 16 amino acids. CDR3 residues: CASSSADGPPTDEQFF. The CDR3 coding sequence is TGTGCCAGCAGTTCAGCAGACGGGCCCCCCACGGATGAGCAGTTCTTC.

This clonotype appeared a single time. The chain couples TRBV4-1 to TRBJ1-5; D might be TRBD1 (5 bases). CDR1 and CDR2 (germline): MGHRA, YSYEKL. This CDR3 contains 15 residues. The V gene lost 4 bases and the J gene lost 9 bases, with 19 bases spanning the gap. This CDR3 is CASSRTGLGDRPQHF. DNA for the CDR3: TGCGCCAGCAGCCGGACCGGGTTGGGGGATCGGCCCCAGCATTTT.

This chain links TRBV4-1 with TRBJ2-3; D is unclear. The CDR3 runs 16 residues. The germline CDR1 and CDR2 sequences are MGHRA and YSYEKL. V gave up 2 bases and J gave up 1 base, with 13 bases separating them. The CDR3 DNA reads as TGCGCCAGCAGCCAAAAGACGGCGGAGCGCACAGATACGCAGTATTTT. The encoded protein is CASSQKTAERTDTQYF.

This clonotype was seen a few times. The chain links TRBV20-1 to TRBJ2-7; D might be TRBD2 (6 bases). Trimming pared 0 bases from V and 2 bases from J, leaving 14 bases between. CDR1 is DFQATT, CDR2 SNEGSKA, per germline (reference sequence). The CDR3 is made up of 15 amino acids. CDR3 sequence (DNA): TGCAGTGCTAGAGATGGCGGGGATAGCACCTACGAGCAGTACTTC. Protein product: CSARDGGDSTYEQYF.

This clonotype has ten or more counts. The V call is TRBV7-9, the J call TRBJ2-7; weak D call: TRBD1 (5 bases). This CDR3 region has 12 residues. Trimming took off 1 base at V and 6 bases at J, with 7 bases between the two ends. Germline CDR1 is SEHNR and CDR2 is FQNEAQ (reference sequence). This CDR3 reads CASSLVQGEQYF. CDR3 DNA sequence: TGTGCCAGCAGCTTAGTCCAGGGCGAGCAGTACTTC.

This clonotype appeared a single time. The V and J genes are TRBV6-2 or TRBV6-3 and TRBJ2-2; tentatively, D is TRBD2 (5 bases). The germline V and J ends were trimmed by 6 bases and 3 bases, with 11 bases remaining between them. Germline V gives CDR1 MNHEY, CDR2 SVGEGT. The length of the CDR3 is 14 residues. CDR3 region: CASRIPRDTGELFF. The CDR3 nucleotides read TGTGCCAGCAGAATACCGCGGGACACCGGGGAGCTGTTTTTT.

This rearrangement joins TRBV12-3 or TRBV12-4 to TRBJ1-2; tentative D call: TRBD1 (5 bases). Trimming took 10 bases from V and 8 from J, leaving 23 bases between them. CDR3 length equals 14 residues. CDR3 bases: TGTGCCACCTCCCGCGGGGGATTATATGGAGGCTACACCTTC. This sequence encodes CATSRGGLYGGYTF.

This rearrangement joins TRBV7-8 to TRBJ1-4; no definite D call. V was clipped by 2 bases and J by 5 bases, with 9 bases between them. The CDR3 length is 14 residues. The germline CDR1 and CDR2 sequences are SGHVS and FQNEAQ. CDR3 sequence (DNA): TGTGCCAGCAGCTTATTGGTCCAAAATGAAAAACTGTTTTTT. Translation: CASSLLVQNEKLFF.

This clonotype was observed once. The genes are TRBV2 and TRBJ1-2, with TRBD1 matching 7 bases. Germline CDR1 SNHLY, CDR2 FYNNEI. The CDR3 spans 15 residues. Trimming removed 5 bases from V and 1 base from J; junction bases left unmatched: 7. The CDR3 loop reads CASSTGVNVNYGYTF. Here the CDR3 DNA reads TGTGCCAGCAGTACAGGGGTGAATGTTAACTATGGCTACACCTTC.

The CDR3 bases are TGTGCCAGCAGCATCGAAGCCAGGGCAACCTACGAGCAGTACTTC. It translates to CASSIEARATYEQYF. The chain links TRBV7-2 to TRBJ2-7, with D perhaps TRBD1 (5 bases). Trimming cost V 5 bases and J 2 bases, with 16 bases left between them. The CDR3 covers 15 residues. Per the germline V gene, CDR1 is SGHTA and CDR2 is FQGNSA.

V is TRBV29-1 and J is TRBJ2-5; unclear D gene. V lost 2 bases and J 5 bases, leaving 9 bases between the germline ends. Germline assignment: CDR1 SQVTM and CDR2 ANQGSEA. CDR3 size: 12 residues. The CDR3 sequence: CSVESADETQYF. In DNA, the CDR3 is TGCAGCGTTGAATCGGCGGATGAGACCCAGTACTTC.

The CDR3 DNA reads as TGTGCCAGCAGCTTAGACCAGGGTTGGTCACCCCTCCACTTT. Its translation: CASSLDQGWSPLHF. V gene TRBV7-2 combines with J gene TRBJ1-6; tentative D call: TRBD1 (5 bases). The germline V gene has CDR1 SGHTA and CDR2 FQGNSA. The CDR3 is 14 residues long. Trimming left V 1 base short and J 10 bases short, with 11 bases between. Complete variable domain (other parts from reference TRBV7-2 and TRBJ1-6): GAGVSQSPSNKVTEKGKDVELRCDPISGHTALYWYRQSLGQGLEFLIYFQGNSAPDKSGLPSDRFSAERTGGSVSTLTIQRTQQEDSAVYLCASSLDQGWSPLHFGNGTRLTVT.

This sequence joins TRBV7-2 and TRBJ2-1, with 11 bases that match TRBD2. J gave up 6 bases and V 2 bases, and 3 bases lay outside the gene matches. Germline V gene lookup returns CDR1 SGHTA and CDR2 FQGNSA. CDR3 length: 15 amino acids. This CDR3 reads CASSLLAGGINEQFF. DNA of the CDR3: TGTGCCAGCAGCTTATTAGCGGGAGGGATCAATGAGCAGTTCTTC.

The chain carries TRBV12-3 or TRBV12-4 and TRBJ2-1, with 10 positions matching TRBD2. Unmatched junction bases numbered 9, after V lost 1 base and J lost 12 bases. CDR3 length: 15 residues. The CDR3 nucleotides are TGTGCCAGCAGTTTAGAGCTAGCGGGAGATGTGGGGCAGTTCTTC. Its protein product is CASSLELAGDVGQFF.

Note on this clonotype: A junction end diverges from the germline sequence, so it may reflect a read error. The chain carries TRBV4-3 and TRBJ2-1, with D possibly TRBD2 on 5 matching bases. This CDR3 comprises 14 residues. Germline CDR1 is LGHNA and CDR2 is YSLEER. CDR3 loop: CASCQGWNSDEQFF. Written as DNA, the CDR3 is TGCGCCAGCTGCCAAGGTTGGAATAGCGATGAGCAGTTCTTC.

As regards this clonotype: Just one base apart from a much larger clone, this may be a read error. The DNA for the CDR3 is TGTGCCAGCAGCCCCCTGATGGGCTCTGGGGCCAACGTCCCGACTTTC. Translated: CASSPLMGSGANVPTF. The V gene is TRBV3-1, the J gene TRBJ2-6, with D possibly matching TRBD1 (5 bases). The length of the CDR3 is 16 residues. CDR1 and CDR2 from the germline V gene are LGHDT and YNNKEL (reference sequence).